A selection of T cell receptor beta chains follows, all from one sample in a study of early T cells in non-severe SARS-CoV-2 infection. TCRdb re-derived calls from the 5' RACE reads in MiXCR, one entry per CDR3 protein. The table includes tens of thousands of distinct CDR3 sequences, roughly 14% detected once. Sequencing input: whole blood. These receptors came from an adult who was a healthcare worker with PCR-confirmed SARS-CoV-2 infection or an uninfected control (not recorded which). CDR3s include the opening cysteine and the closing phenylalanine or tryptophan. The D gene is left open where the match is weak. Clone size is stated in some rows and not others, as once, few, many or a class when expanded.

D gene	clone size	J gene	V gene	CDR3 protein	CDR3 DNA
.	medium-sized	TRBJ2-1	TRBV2	CASSEALAEPKRNEQFF	TGTGCCAGCAGTGAAGCGCTGGCAGAACCAAAACGCAATGAGCAGTTCTTC
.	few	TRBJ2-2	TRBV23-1	CASSQSVDTGELFF	TGCGCCAGCAGTCAATCTGTAGACACCGGGGAGCTGTTTTTT
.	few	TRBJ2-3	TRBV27	CASPGRGTDTQYF	TGTGCCAGCCCGGGGAGAGGCACAGATACGCAGTATTTT
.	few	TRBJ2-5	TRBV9	CASSVDPGTFLETQYF	TGTGCCAGCAGCGTAGATCCAGGGACTTTCCTAGAGACCCAGTACTTC
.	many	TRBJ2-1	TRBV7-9	CASSLGLTGYNEQFF	TGTGCCAGCAGCTTAGGGTTAACGGGCTACAATGAGCAGTTCTTC
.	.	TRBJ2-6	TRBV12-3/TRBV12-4	CASSSSAGANVLTF	TGTGCCAGCAGTTCGTCGGCTGGGGCCAACGTCCTGACTTTC
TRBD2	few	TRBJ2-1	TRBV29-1	CSVERWAGDHEQFF	TGCAGCGTTGAAAGGTGGGCGGGAGACCATGAGCAGTTCTTC
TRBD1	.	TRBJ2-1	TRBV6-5	CASSVKPGGAGNEQFF	TGTGCCAGCAGTGTAAAACCAGGGGGCGCCGGGAATGAGCAGTTCTTC
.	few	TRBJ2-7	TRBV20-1	CSARNPGLLVSGEQYF	TGCAGTGCTAGAAATCCGGGACTCCTAGTAAGTGGCGAGCAGTACTTC
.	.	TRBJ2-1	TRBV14	CATEPNEQFF	TGTGCCACCGAACCCAATGAGCAGTTCTTC
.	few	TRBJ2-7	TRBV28	CASSLLRQVNWQYF	TGTGCCAGCAGTTTATTAAGACAGGTTAATTGGCAGTACTTC
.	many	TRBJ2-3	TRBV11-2	CASSSYSDRADTQYF	TGTGCCAGCAGCTCCTATTCTGACCGTGCAGATACGCAGTATTTT
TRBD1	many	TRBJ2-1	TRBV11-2	CASSFGRGTYNEQFF	TGTGCCAGCAGCTTCGGCAGGGGGACCTACAATGAGCAGTTCTTC
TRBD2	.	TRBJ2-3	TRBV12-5	CASGLRWLAGVPSTDTQYF	TGTGCTAGTGGTTTGAGATGGCTAGCGGGGGTCCCTAGCACAGATACGCAGTATTTT
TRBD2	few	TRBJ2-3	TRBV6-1	CASSEPRTSGITDTQYF	TGTGCCAGCAGTGAACCTAGAACTAGCGGGATCACAGATACGCAGTATTTT
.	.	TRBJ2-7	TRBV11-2	CASSPGPWGEQYF	TGTGCCAGCAGCCCCGGACCCTGGGGAGAGCAGTACTTC
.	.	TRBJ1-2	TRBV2	CASSEGTYYGYTF	TGTGCCAGCAGTGAAGGGACTTACTATGGCTACACCTTC
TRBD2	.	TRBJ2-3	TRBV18	CASSPTSGGTDTQYF	TGTGCCAGCTCACCAACTAGCGGGGGCACAGATACGCAGTATTTT
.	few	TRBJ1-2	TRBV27	CASSYGDGRAYGYTF	TGTGCCAGCAGTTATGGGGACGGACGGGCCTATGGCTACACCTTC
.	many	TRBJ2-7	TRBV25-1	CASKAGTYEQYF	TGTGCCAGCAAAGCGGGCACCTACGAGCAGTACTTC
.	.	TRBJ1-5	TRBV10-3	CAMASGNQPQHF	TGTGCCATGGCCTCAGGCAATCAGCCCCAGCATTTT
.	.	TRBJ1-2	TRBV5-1	CASSPTGRYGYTF	TGCGCCAGCAGCCCGACCGGGAGATATGGCTACACCTTC
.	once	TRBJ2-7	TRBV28	CASSLPPYEQYF	TGTGCCAGCAGTCTCCCCCCCTACGAGCAGTACTTC
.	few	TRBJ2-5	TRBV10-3	CAISEIQGETQYF	TGTGCCATCAGTGAGATACAGGGTGAGACCCAGTACTTC
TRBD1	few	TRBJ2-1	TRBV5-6	CASSPGQHNEQFF	TGTGCCAGCAGCCCGGGACAGCACAATGAGCAGTTCTTC
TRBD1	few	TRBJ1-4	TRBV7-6	CASSLGGTAVKELFF	TGTGCCAGCAGCTTAGGTGGGACAGCCGTGAAGGAACTGTTTTTT
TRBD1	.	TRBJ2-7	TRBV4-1	CASSHPGQSGRRGVYEQYF	TGCGCCAGCAGCCATCCGGGACAGTCGGGACGCCGTGGGGTTTACGAGCAGTACTTC
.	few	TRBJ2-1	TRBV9	CASSVGGGGGWNEQFF	TGTGCCAGCAGCGTCGGAGGGGGAGGCGGGTGGAATGAGCAGTTCTTC
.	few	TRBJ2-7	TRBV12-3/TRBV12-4	CASSLWDEGEQYF	TGTGCCAGCAGCCTTTGGGACGAAGGGGAGCAGTACTTC
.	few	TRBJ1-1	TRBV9	CASSFRDKYTEAFF	TGTGCCAGCAGTTTCCGGGACAAGTACACTGAAGCTTTCTTT
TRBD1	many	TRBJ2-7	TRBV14	CASSQGDRVPYEQYF	TGTGCCAGCAGCCAGGGGGACAGGGTCCCCTACGAGCAGTACTTC
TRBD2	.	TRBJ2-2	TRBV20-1	CSALAGNTGELFF	TGCAGTGCTTTAGCGGGAAACACCGGGGAGCTGTTTTTT